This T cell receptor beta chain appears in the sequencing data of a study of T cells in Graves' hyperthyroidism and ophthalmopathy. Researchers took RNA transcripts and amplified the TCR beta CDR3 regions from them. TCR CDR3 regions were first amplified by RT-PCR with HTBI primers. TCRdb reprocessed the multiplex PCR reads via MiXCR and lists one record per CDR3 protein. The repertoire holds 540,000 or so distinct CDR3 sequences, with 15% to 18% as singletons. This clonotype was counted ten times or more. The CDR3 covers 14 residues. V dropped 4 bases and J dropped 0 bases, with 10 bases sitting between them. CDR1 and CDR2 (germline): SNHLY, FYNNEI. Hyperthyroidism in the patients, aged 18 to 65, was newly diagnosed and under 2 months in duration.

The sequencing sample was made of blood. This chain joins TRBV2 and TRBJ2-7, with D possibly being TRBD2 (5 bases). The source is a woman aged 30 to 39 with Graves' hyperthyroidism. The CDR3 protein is CASSVEESSYEQYF. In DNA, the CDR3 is TGTGCCAGCAGTGTGGAGGAGAGCTCCTACGAGCAGTACTTC.